The entry below describes one T cell receptor beta chain. This specimen comes from a study of blood T cell repertoires in COVID-19. Looking at the study overall: Whether acute or convalescent, the COVID-19 samples came from the United States, Italy and Spain. PBMCs, B-cell-depleted T cells, or T cells provided the cDNA or gDNA that made up the material.

The CDR3 extends over 13 amino acids. V lost 2 bases and J 7 bases, leaving 8 bases between the germline ends. CDR1 and CDR2 from the germline V gene are MNHEY and SVGAGI. In the source study's methods: Amplification of reference gene primers was used by the study to estimate nucleated cell counts. Using immunoSEQ multiplex PCR, the repertoire was profiled, and TCRdb retains in-frame clones only, with some absent. Clonal size and the V and J genes are those of that table, whereas D and trimming came from the DNA. The sample lists 80,000 or so clones, approximately 86% occurring once. The sequence was collected from a woman aged 60-75 years with acute or convalescent COVID-19. The gene calls are TRBV6-5 and TRBJ2-2, with D unclear. The specimen was peripheral blood. The CDR3 DNA reads TGTGCCAGCAGTTACGAGTCCCGCGGGGAGCTGTTTTTT. This gives the protein CASSYESRGELFF.